This entry describes one T cell receptor (beta chain). No antigen is known for it. This sample is drawn from a study of cytomegalovirus exposure and HLA in healthy donors. Study conclusions and caveats: Exclusion as indistinguishable affected some V segments, including TRBV6-2 and TRBV6-3. In a later analysis, donors in an Asian-associated ancestry cluster reportedly had fewer N-insertions in productive TCRs than the cohort mean.

PCR involved 60 Vbeta and 13 Jbeta primers. Only in-frame clones appear in the TCRdb table, and some are missing; sequencing was by immunoSEQ multiplex PCR. The table has over 130,000 clones, 75% to 85% seen once; the top ten hold approximately 2.5%. The CDR3 extends over 19 amino acids. With V trimmed by 2 bases and J by 2 bases, 14 bases remained unmatched. The V gene's germline CDR1 is KGHSH and CDR2 LQKENI. This sequence was found in a man aged 50-59 years in good health and CMV-seronegative. The chain has TRBV18 and TRBJ2-3; the match to TRBD2 covers 9 bases. Input material: PBMCs. The CDR3, as DNA: TGTGCCAGCTCACCAAATGAACTGGGACTAGCAGACGACACAGATACGCAGTATTTT. Protein sequence: CASSPNELGLADDTDTQYF.